Below are 9 T cell receptor beta chains sequenced from a single sample in a study of CD8 T cells in ankylosing spondylitis. TCRdb passed the 5' RACE reads through MiXCR, listing each CDR3 protein once. The profile covers roughly 100,000 distinct CDR3 sequences, with roughly 8.3% appearing a single time and around 10% taken by the ten largest. Material: blood, either unsorted or a sorted T cell fraction (not recorded which). These receptors all come from a male donor with ankylosing spondylitis or in good health (not recorded which).

This clonotype has at least ten counts. The V and J genes are TRBV20-1 and TRBJ2-1; 11 positions match TRBD2. The CDR3 sequence is 14 residues long. CDR1 is DFQATT and CDR2 is SNEGSKA in the germline V gene (reference sequence). V shed 3 bases and J 4 bases; nucleotides not matched to a gene: 2. DNA for the CDR3: TGCAGTGCTAGTATAGCGGGGGGGTACAATGAGCAGTTCTTC. Encoded protein: CSASIAGGYNEQFF.

In its sample, this clonotype was seen many times. CDR3 bases: TGTGCCAGCAGTTTAGAGAGGGCAGAGACCCAGTACTTC. Its protein is CASSLERAETQYF. The genes are TRBV12-3 or TRBV12-4 and TRBJ2-5; the D gene is possibly TRBD2 (5 bases). Trimming stripped 1 base from V and 4 bases from J, with 7 bases between. The CDR3 spans 13 residues.

In this sample, this clonotype turned up many times. The rearrangement links TRBV30 to TRBJ1-2; 8 bases map to TRBD1. The CDR3 is made up of 14 amino acids. The V gene's germline CDR1 is GTSNPN and CDR2 SVGIG (reference sequence). V shed 2 bases and J 7 bases; nucleotides not matched to a gene: 9. CDR3 amino acids: CAWSLEDRESGYTF. The CDR3 coding sequence is TGTGCCTGGAGTCTCGAGGACAGGGAGAGTGGCTACACCTTC.

This clonotype was observed many times. The J gene is TRBJ1-5, the V gene TRBV6-1, with D uncertain. The germline gives CDR1 MNHNS, CDR2 SASEGT. With 9 bases removed from V and 0 bases from J, the gap between germline ends came to 9 bases. CDR3 size: 13 residues. DNA for the CDR3: TGTGCCAGTTTATCGAATAGCAATCAGCCCCAGCATTTT. Encoded protein: CASLSNSNQPQHF.

This clonotype was counted at least ten times. The V call is TRBV6-4, the J call TRBJ2-1; 12 bases match TRBD2. Germline lookup yields CDR1 MRHNA and CDR2 SNTAGT. V trimming: 9 bases; J trimming: 2 bases; junction bases outside the gene matches: 20. The length of the CDR3 is 20 residues. CDR3 in amino acids: CARDDSPGRWTSGAYNEQFF. CDR3 DNA sequence: TGTGCCAGGGACGACTCACCGGGACGGTGGACTAGCGGGGCCTACAATGAGCAGTTCTTC.

V and J are TRBV28 and TRBJ2-5; no firm D call. CDR1 is MDHEN and CDR2 is SYDVKM in the germline V gene. This CDR3 region has 13 residues. Trimming cost V 7 bases and J 7 bases, with 16 bases left between them. The CDR3 coding sequence is TGTGCCAGCACCTGGGGTGAGGTCGGGACCCAGTACTTC. Translating it yields CASTWGEVGTQYF.

This clonotype was seen a few times. V and J are TRBV7-2 and TRBJ1-2; D uncertain. Trimming took 2 bases from V and 13 from J, leaving 11 bases between them. The CDR3 is 11 amino acids. CDR1 and CDR2 (germline): SGHTA, FQGNSA. The CDR3 nucleotides are TGTGCCAGCAGCTTACCGGAGGCCCCCACCTTC. Translation: CASSLPEAPTF.

This clonotype was seen at least ten times. The V gene is TRBV14, the J gene TRBJ2-5; the D is unclear. Between the trimmed V and J ends, which lost 6 bases and 0 bases, there was a span of 5 bases. This CDR3 is built from 12 residues. The V gene's germline CDR1 is SGHDN and CDR2 FVKESK. The CDR3 nucleotides read TGTGCCAGCAGACTAAACCAAGAGACCCAGTACTTC. Its translation is CASRLNQETQYF.

The sample holds many counts of this clonotype. V gene TRBV20-1 combines with J gene TRBJ2-7; perhaps TRBD2 as D (6 bases). The CDR3 totals 18 residues. V was trimmed by 4 bases and J by 0 bases, leaving 25 bases between them. The germline V gene encodes CDR1 DFQATT and CDR2 SNEGSKA (reference sequence). The CDR3 sequence: CSAIDFLSGSGSSYEQYF. The CDR3 coding sequence is TGCAGTGCTATCGATTTTTTGAGTGGTAGCGGAAGCTCCTACGAGCAGTACTTC.